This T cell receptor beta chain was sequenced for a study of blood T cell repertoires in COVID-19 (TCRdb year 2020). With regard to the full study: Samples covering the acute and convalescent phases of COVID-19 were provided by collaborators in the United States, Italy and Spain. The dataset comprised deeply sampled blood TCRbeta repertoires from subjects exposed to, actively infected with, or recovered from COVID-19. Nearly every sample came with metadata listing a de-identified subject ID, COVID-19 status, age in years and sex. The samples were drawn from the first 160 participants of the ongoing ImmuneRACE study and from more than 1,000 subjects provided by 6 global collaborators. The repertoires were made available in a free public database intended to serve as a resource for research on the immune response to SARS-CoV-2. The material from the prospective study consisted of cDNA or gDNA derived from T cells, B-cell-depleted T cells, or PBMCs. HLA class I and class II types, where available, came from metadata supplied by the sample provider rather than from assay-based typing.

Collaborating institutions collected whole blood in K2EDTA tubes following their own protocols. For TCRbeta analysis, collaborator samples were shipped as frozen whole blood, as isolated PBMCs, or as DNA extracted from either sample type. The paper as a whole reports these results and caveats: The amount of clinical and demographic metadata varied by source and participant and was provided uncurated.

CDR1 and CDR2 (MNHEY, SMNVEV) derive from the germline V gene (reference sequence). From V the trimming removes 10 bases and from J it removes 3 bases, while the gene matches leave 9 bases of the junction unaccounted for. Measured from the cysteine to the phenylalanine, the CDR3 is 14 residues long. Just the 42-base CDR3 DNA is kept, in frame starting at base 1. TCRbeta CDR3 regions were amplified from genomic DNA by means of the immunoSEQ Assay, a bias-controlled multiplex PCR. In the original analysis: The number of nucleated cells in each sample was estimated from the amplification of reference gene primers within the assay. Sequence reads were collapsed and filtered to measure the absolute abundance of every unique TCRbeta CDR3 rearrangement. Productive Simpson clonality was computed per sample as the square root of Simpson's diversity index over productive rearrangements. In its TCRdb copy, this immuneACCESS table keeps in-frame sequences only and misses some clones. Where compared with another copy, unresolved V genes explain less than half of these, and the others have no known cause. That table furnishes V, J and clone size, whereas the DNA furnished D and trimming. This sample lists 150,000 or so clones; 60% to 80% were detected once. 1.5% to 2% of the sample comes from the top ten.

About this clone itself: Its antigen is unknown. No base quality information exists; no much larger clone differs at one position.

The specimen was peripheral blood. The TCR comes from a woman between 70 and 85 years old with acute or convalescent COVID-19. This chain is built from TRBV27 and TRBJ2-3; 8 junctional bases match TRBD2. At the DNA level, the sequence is TGTGCCACCAGAGCGGGAGTCGTAACAGATACGCAGTATTTT. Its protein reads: CATRAGVVTDTQYF.